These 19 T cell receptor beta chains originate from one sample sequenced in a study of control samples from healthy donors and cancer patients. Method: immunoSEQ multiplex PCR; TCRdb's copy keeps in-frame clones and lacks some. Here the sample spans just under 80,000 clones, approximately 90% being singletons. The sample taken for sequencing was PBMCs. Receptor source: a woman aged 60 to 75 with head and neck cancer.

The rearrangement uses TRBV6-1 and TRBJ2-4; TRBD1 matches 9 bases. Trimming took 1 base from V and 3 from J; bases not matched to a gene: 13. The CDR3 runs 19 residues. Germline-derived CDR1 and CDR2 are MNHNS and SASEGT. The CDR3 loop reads CASSEEDRGEKVHKNIQYF. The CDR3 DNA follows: TGTGCCAGCAGTGAAGAGGACAGGGGCGAAAAGGTCCACAAAAACATTCAGTACTTC.

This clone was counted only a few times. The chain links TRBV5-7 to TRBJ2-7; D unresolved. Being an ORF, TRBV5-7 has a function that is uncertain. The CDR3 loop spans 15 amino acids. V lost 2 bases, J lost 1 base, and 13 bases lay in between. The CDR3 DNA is TGTGCCAGCAGCTTCCCGGGTCGGCTTTCCTACGAGCAGTACTTC. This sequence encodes CASSFPGRLSYEQYF.

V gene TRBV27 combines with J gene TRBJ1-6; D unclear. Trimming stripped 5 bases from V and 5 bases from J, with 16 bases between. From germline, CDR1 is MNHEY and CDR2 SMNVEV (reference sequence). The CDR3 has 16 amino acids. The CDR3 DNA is TGTGCCAGCAGTGCGCGGGCCACGGATAATAATTCACCCCTCCACTTT. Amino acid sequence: CASSARATDNNSPLHF.

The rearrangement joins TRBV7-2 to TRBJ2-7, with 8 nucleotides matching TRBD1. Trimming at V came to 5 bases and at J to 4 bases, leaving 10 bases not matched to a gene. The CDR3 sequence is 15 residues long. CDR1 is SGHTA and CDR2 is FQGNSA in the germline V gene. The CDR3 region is CASSVQRGQAYEQYF. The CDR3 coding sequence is TGTGCCAGCAGCGTCCAACGGGGACAGGCGTACGAGCAGTACTTC.

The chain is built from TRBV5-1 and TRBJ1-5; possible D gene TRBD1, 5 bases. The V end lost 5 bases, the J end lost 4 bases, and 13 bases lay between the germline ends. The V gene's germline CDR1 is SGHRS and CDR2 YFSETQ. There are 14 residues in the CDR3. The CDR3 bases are TGCGCCAGCAGACCCGACAGCGAGAATCAGCCCCAGCATTTT. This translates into CASRPDSENQPQHF.

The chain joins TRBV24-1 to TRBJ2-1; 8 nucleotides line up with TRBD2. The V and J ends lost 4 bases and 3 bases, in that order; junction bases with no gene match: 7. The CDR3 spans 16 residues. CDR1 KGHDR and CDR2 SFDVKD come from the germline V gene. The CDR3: CATSDSSGYHYNEQFF. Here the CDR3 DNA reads TGTGCCACCAGTGACTCTAGCGGGTACCACTACAATGAGCAGTTCTTC.

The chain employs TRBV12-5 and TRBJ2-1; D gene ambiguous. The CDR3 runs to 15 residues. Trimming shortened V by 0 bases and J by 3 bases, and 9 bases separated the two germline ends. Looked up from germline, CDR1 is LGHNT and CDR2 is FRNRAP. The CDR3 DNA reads TGTGCTAGTGGTTTGGTCCCTCCCTTCTACAATGAGCAGTTCTTC. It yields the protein CASGLVPPFYNEQFF.

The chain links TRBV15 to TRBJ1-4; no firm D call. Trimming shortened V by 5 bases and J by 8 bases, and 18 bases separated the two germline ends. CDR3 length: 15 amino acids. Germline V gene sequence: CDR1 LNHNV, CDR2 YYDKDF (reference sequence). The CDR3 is CATSPTGRIEEKLFF. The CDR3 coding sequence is TGTGCCACCAGCCCCACCGGGAGGATTGAAGAAAAACTGTTTTTT.

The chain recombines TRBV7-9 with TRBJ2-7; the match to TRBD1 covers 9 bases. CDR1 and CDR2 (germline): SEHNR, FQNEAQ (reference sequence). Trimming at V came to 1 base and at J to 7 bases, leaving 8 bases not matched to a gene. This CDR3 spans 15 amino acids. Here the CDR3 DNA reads TGTGCCAGCAGCTTAGGGGACAGGGTGGTGCGGGAGCAGTACTTC. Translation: CASSLGDRVVREQYF.

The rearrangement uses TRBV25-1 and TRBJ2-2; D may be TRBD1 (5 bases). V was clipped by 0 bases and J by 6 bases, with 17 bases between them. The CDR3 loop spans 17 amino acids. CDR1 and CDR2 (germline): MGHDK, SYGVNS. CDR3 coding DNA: TGTGCCAGCAGTGAATACGAAGGGCCAGGGCTCTCCGGGGAGCTGTTTTTT. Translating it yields CASSEYEGPGLSGELFF.

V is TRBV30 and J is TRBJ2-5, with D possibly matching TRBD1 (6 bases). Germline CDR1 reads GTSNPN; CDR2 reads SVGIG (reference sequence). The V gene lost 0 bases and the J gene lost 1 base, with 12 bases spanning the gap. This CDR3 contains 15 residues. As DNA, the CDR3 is TGTGCCTGGAGTGTCGGACAGACCTTCCAAGAGACCCAGTACTTC. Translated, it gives CAWSVGQTFQETQYF. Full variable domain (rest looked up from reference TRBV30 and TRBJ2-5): SQTIHQWPATLVQPVGSPLSLECTVEGTSNPNLYWYRQAAGRGLQLLFYSVGIGQISSEVPQNLSASRPQDRQFILSSKKLLLSDSGFYLCAWSVGQTFQETQYFGPGTRLLVL.

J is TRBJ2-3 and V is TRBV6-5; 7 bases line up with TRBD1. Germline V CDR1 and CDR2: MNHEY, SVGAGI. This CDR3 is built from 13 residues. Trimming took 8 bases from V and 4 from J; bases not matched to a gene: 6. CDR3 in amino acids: CASRDSYPDTQYF. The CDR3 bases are TGTGCCAGCCGGGACAGTTACCCAGATACGCAGTATTTT.

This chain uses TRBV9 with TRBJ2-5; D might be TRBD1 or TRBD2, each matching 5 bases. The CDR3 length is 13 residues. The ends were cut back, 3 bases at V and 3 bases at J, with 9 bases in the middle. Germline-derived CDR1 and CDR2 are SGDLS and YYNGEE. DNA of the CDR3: TGTGCCAGCAGCGGTGGGACGGAAGAGACCCAGTACTTC. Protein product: CASSGGTEETQYF.

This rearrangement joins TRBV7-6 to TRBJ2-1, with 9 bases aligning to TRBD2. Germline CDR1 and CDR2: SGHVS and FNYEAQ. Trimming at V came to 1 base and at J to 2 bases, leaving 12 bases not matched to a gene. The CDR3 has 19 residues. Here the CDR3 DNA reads TGTGCCAGCAGCTTAGTCAATCTTGGCGGGAGGGTGGCCTACAATGAGCAGTTCTTC. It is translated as CASSLVNLGGRVAYNEQFF. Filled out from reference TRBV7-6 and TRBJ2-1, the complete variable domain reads GAGVSQSPRYKVTKRGQDVALRCDPISGHVSLYWYRQALGQGPEFLTYFNYEAQQDKSGLPNDRFSAERPEGSISTLTIQRTEQRDSAMYRCASSLVNLGGRVAYNEQFFGPGTRLTVL.

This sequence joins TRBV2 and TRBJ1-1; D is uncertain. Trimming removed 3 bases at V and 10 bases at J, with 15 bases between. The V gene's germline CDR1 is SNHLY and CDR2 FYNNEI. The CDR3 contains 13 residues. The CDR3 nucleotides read TGTGCCAGCAGTGATCGACTAAGATCGGCAGCTTTCTTT. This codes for CASSDRLRSAAFF.

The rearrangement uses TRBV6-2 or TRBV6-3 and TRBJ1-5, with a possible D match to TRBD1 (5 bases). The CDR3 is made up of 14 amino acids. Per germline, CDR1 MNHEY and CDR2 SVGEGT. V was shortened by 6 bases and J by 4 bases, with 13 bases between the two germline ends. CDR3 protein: CASSQAGNNQPQHF. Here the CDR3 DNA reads TGTGCCAGCAGCCAAGCAGGGAATAATCAGCCCCAGCATTTT.

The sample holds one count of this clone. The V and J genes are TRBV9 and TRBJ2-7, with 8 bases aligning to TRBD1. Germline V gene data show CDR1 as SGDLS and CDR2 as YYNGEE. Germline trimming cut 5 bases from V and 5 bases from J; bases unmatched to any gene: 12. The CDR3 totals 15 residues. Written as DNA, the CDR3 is TGTGCCAGCAGTTTGACAGGGGCATCTGTCGACGAGCAGTACTTC. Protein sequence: CASSLTGASVDEQYF. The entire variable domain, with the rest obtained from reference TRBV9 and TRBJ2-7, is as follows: DSGVTQTPKHLITATGQRVTLRCSPRSGDLSVYWYQQSLDQGLQFLIQYYNGEERAKGNILERFSAQQFPDLHSELNLSSLELGDSALYFCASSLTGASVDEQYFGPGTRLTVT.

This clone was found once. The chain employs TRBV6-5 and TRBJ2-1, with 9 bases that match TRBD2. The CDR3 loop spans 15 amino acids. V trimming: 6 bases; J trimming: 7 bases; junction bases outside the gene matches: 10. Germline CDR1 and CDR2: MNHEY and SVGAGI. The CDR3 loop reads CASRRGAGGRNEQFF. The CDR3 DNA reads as TGTGCCAGCAGGCGGGGCGCGGGAGGGCGAAATGAGCAGTTCTTC.

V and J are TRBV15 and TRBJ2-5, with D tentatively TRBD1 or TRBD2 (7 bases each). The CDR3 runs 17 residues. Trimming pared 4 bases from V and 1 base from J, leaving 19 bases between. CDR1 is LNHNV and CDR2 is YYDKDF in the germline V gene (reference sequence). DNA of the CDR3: TGTGCCACCAGCAAGCCCATGGGACAGCGGGGCCAAGAGACCCAGTACTTC. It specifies CATSKPMGQRGQETQYF.